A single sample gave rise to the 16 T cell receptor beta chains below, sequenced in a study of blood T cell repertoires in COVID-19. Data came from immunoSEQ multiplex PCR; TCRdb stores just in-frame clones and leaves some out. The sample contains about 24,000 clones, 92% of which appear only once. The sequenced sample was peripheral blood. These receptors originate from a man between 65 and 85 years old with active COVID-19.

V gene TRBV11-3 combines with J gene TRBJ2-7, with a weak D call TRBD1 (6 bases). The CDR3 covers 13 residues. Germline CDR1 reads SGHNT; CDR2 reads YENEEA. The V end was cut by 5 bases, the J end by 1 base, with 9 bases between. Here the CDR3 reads CASSAGVSYEQYF. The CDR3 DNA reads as TGTGCCAGCAGCGCAGGGGTGTCCTACGAGCAGTACTTC.

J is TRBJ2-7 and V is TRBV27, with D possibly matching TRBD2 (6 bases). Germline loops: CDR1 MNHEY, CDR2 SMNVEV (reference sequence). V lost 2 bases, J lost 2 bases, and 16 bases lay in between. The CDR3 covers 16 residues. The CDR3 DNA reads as TGTGCCAGCAGTTTAGGGGCGCGGGATCCGACCTACGAGCAGTACTTC. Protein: CASSLGARDPTYEQYF.

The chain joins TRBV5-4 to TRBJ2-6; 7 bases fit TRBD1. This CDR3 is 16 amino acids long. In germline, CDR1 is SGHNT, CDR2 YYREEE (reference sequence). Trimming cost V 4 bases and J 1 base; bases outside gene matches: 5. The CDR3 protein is CASSGRRGSGANVLTF. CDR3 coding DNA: TGTGCCAGCAGCGGACGCAGGGGGTCTGGGGCCAACGTCCTGACTTTC.

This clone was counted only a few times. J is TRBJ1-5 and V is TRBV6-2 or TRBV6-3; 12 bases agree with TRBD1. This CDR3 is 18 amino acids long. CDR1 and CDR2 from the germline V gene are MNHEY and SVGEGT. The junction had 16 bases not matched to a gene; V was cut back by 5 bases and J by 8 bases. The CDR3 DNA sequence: TGTGCCAGCAGTAAGGGAACCGGGACAGGGGGCTTTAGGAAGCCCCAGCATTTT. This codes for CASSKGTGTGGFRKPQHF.

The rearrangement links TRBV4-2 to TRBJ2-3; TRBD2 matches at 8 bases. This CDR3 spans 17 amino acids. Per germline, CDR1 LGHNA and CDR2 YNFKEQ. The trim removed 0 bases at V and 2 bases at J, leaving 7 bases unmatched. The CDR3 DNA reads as TGTGCCAGCAGCCAAGATCGGGGGGGAGGGAACACAGATACGCAGTATTTT. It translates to CASSQDRGGGNTDTQYF.

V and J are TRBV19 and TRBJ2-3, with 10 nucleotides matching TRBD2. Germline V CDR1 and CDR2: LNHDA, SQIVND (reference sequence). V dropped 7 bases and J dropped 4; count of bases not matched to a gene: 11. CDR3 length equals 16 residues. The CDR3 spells CASNSGRLFPSDTQYF. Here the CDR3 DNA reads TGTGCCAGTAATAGCGGGAGGCTCTTCCCTTCAGATACGCAGTATTTT. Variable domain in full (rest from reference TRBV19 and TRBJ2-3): DGGITQSPKYLFRKEGQNVTLSCEQNLNHDAMYWYRQDPGQGLRLIYYSQIVNDFQKGDIAEGYSVSREKKESFPLTVTSAQKNPTAFYLCASNSGRLFPSDTQYFGPGTRLTVL.

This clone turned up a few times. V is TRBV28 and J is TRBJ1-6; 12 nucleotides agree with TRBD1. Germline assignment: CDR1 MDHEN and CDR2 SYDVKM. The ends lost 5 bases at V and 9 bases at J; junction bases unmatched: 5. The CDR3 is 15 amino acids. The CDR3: CASSAGTGGVSPLHF. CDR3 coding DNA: TGTGCCAGCAGTGCCGGGACAGGGGGCGTTTCACCCCTCCACTTT.

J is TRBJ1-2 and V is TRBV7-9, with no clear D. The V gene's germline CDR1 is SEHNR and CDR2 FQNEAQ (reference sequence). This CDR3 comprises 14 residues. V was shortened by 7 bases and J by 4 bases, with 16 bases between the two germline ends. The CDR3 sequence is CASTPTAVGYGYTF. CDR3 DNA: TGTGCCAGCACCCCGACCGCGGTGGGCTATGGCTACACCTTC.

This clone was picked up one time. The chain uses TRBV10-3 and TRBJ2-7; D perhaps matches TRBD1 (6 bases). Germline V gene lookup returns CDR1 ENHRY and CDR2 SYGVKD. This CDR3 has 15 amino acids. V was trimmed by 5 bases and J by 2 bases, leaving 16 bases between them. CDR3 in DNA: TGTGCCATCAGTTCAGCAGGACAGAGTGCCTACGAGCAGTACTTC. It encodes CAISSAGQSAYEQYF.

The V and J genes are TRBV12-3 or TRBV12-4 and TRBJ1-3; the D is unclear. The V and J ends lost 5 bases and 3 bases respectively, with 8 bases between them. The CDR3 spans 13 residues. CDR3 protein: CASSDGLGNTIYF. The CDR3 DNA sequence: TGTGCCAGCAGTGATGGGCTTGGAAACACCATATATTTT.

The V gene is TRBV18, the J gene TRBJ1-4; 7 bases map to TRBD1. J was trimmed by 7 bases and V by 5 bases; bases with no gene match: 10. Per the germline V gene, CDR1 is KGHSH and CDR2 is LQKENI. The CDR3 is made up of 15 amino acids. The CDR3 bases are TGTGCCAGCTCAGTGACCGGGACAGAGGGTGAAAAACTGTTTTTT. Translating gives CASSVTGTEGEKLFF.

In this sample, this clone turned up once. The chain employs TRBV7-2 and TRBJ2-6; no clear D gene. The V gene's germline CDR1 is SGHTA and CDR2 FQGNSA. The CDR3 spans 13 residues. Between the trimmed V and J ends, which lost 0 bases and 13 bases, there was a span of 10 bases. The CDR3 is CASSLAAPEVLTF. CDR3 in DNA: TGTGCCAGCAGCTTAGCCGCTCCGGAGGTCCTGACTTTC.

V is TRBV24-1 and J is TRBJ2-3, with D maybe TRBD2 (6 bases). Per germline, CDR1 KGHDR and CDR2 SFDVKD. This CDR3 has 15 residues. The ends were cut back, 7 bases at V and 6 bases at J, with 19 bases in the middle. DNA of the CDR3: TGTGCCACCAGCCCTAGCGAAAAACTCTCTGATACGCAGTATTTT. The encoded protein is CATSPSEKLSDTQYF.

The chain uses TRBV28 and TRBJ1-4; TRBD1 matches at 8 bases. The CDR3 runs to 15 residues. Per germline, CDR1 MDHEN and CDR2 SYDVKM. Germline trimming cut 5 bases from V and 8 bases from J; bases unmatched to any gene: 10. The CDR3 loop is CASSTADRDAEKLFF. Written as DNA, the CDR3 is TGTGCCAGCAGTACAGCGGACAGGGATGCGGAAAAACTGTTTTTT.

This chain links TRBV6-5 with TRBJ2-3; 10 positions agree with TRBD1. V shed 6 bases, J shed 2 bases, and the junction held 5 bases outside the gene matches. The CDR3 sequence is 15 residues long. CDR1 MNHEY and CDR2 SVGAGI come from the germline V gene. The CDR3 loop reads CASSPDRGLTDTQYF. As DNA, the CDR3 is TGTGCCAGCAGCCCCGACAGGGGGCTCACAGATACGCAGTATTTT.

DNA for the CDR3: TGTGCCAGCAGCTTTGTACCCTCGGCCGGGGAGCTGTTTTTT. Residues: CASSFVPSAGELFF. The chain joins TRBV7-9 to TRBJ2-2, with D unresolved. CDR3 size: 14 residues. From germline, CDR1 is SEHNR and CDR2 FQNEAQ (reference sequence). The ends were cut back, 3 bases at V and 6 bases at J, with 11 bases in the middle.